These 26 T cell receptor beta chains were all obtained from the same sample, sequenced in a study of PD-1 and CTLA-4 blockade in melanoma. Clones were read by immunoSEQ multiplex PCR, and TCRdb kept only the in-frame ones, dropping some. The table has about 11,000 clones, roughly 80% seen once. The sequenced sample was CD8+ T cells from peripheral blood, obtained from a patient given anti-PD-1 treatment. Receptors originate from a human donor with melanoma.

The chain carries TRBV13 and TRBJ2-1; tentative D call: TRBD1 (5 bases). Trimming cost V 6 bases and J 7 bases, with 16 bases left between them. The CDR3 loop spans 14 amino acids. Germline CDR1 PRHDT, CDR2 FYEKMQ (reference sequence). DNA of the CDR3: TGTGCCAGCAGTCTAGGGGCTAGTCAGAATGAGCAGTTCTTC. Translated: CASSLGASQNEQFF.

The chain employs TRBV7-2 and TRBJ2-2, with 10 bases fitting TRBD2. This CDR3 is built from 14 residues. The V and J ends lost 5 bases and 5 bases, in that order; junction bases with no gene match: 2. From germline, CDR1 is SGHTA and CDR2 FQGNSA. The CDR3 sequence is CASSQRGGTGELFF. The CDR3 nucleotides are TGTGCCAGCAGCCAGCGGGGGGGGACCGGGGAGCTGTTTTTT.

The rearrangement joins TRBV2 to TRBJ1-1; maybe TRBD1 (5 bases). Between the trimmed V and J ends, which lost 7 bases and 4 bases, there was a span of 10 bases. This CDR3 has 12 amino acids. The germline gives CDR1 SNHLY, CDR2 FYNNEI. The chain's CDR3 is CASKGTPTEAFF. Here the CDR3 DNA reads TGTGCCAGCAAGGGGACTCCCACTGAAGCTTTCTTT.

In this sample, this clone turned up once. This same CDR3 is encoded by further DNA sequences in the sample. V gene TRBV4-1 combines with J gene TRBJ2-1; D is perhaps TRBD1 (6 bases). This CDR3 has 12 residues. Germline V gives CDR1 MGHRA, CDR2 YSYEKL. Between the trimmed V and J ends, which lost 5 bases and 4 bases, there was a span of 6 bases. CDR3 sequence reads: CASSDRYNEQFF. The CDR3 DNA follows: TGCGCCAGCAGCGACAGGTACAATGAGCAGTTCTTC.

This clone is medium-sized (0.01 to 0.1%) by share. The J gene is TRBJ1-2, the V gene TRBV2, with D uncertain. Germline V gene data show CDR1 as SNHLY and CDR2 as FYNNEI. The length of the CDR3 is 11 residues. V lost 7 bases and J lost 8, with 11 bases in between. CDR3: CASKSTSGYTF. DNA of the CDR3: TGTGCCAGCAAGTCGACAAGCGGCTACACCTTC.

The chain employs TRBV11-3 and TRBJ2-2; possible D gene TRBD2, 6 bases. The CDR3 totals 16 residues. Germline lookup yields CDR1 SGHNT and CDR2 YENEEA. V lost 3 bases and J lost 2, with 13 bases in between. CDR3 coding DNA: TGTGCCAGCAGCTTCCTCGGAGGGGCAAACACCGGGGAGCTGTTTTTT. Translation gives CASSFLGGANTGELFF.

The chain couples TRBV5-6 to TRBJ2-1, with D perhaps matching TRBD1 or TRBD2 (5 bases each). Trimming took off 4 bases at V and 4 bases at J, with 18 bases between the two ends. Germline V gene sequence: CDR1 SGHDT, CDR2 YYEEEE. The CDR3 length is 16 residues. The CDR3 DNA reads TGTGCCAGCAGCCTTCCGGGACCGATAGAATACAATGAGCAGTTCTTC. The encoded protein is CASSLPGPIEYNEQFF.

A single count supports this clone. The genes are TRBV27 and TRBJ2-1, with 9 nucleotides matching TRBD2. Looked up from germline, CDR1 is MNHEY and CDR2 is SMNVEV (reference sequence). The CDR3 has 18 amino acids. J was trimmed by 9 bases and V by 3 bases; bases with no gene match: 18. CDR3 coding DNA: TGTGCCAGCAGTTTCTACCCCGGAGATAGCGGGAGTCGGATTGAGCAGTTCTTC. Translating gives CASSFYPGDSGSRIEQFF.

V and J are TRBV6-4 and TRBJ1-5; maybe TRBD1 (6 bases). Germline V lookup: CDR1 MRHNA, CDR2 SNTAGT. Trimming removed 6 bases from V and 6 bases from J, with 9 bases in between. The CDR3 spans 12 residues. The CDR3 coding sequence is TGTGCCAGCAGCCCCAGGGGTCAGCCCCAGCATTTT. The encoded protein is CASSPRGQPQHF.

The chain joins TRBV4-3 to TRBJ2-2; D ambiguous. The CDR3 contains 14 residues. CDR1 is LGHNA and CDR2 is YSLEER in the germline V gene. Trimming took 3 bases from V and 5 from J, leaving 10 bases between them. CDR3 loop: CASSHISGTGELFF. In nucleotides, the CDR3 is TGCGCCAGCAGCCACATTTCGGGTACCGGGGAGCTGTTTTTT.

The chain carries TRBV4-1 and TRBJ2-5; no clear D. Germline V gene data show CDR1 as MGHRA and CDR2 as YSYEKL. The V and J ends lost 1 base and 3 bases respectively, with 15 bases between them. The length of the CDR3 is 16 residues. The CDR3 reads CASSQGSVRAKETQYF. Here the CDR3 DNA reads TGCGCCAGCAGCCAAGGGAGTGTAAGGGCGAAAGAGACCCAGTACTTC.

The V gene is TRBV7-9, the J gene TRBJ2-7; 7 nucleotides agree with TRBD1. The CDR3 spans 16 residues. The V gene end was trimmed by 5 bases and the J gene end by 2 bases; junction bases not matched to a gene: 12. In germline, CDR1 is SEHNR, CDR2 FQNEAQ (reference sequence). The CDR3 DNA is TGTGCCAGCAGCCCGAATCCAAGGGACAGAGCCTACGAGCAGTACTTC. This sequence encodes CASSPNPRDRAYEQYF.

The V and J genes are TRBV30 and TRBJ1-1, with no clear D. Germline V gives CDR1 GTSNPN, CDR2 SVGIG (reference sequence). Trimming removed 2 bases from V and 4 bases from J, with 8 bases in between. CDR3 length equals 12 residues. This chain's CDR3 is CAWSYVGTEAFF. The CDR3 region has the DNA TGTGCCTGGAGTTATGTTGGCACTGAAGCTTTCTTT.

The chain employs TRBV6-5 and TRBJ2-6; no definite D call. Trimming pared 5 bases from V and 6 bases from J, leaving 8 bases between. The CDR3 is made up of 13 amino acids. Germline V CDR1 and CDR2: MNHEY, SVGAGI. Written as DNA, the CDR3 is TGTGCCAGCAGTCGGTTAATGGCCAACGTCCTGACTTTC. It is translated as CASSRLMANVLTF.

The chain joins TRBV27 to TRBJ1-5; D perhaps matches TRBD1 (5 bases). The CDR3 sequence is 16 residues long. The V gene lost 0 bases and the J gene lost 5 bases, with 14 bases spanning the gap. Germline-derived CDR1 and CDR2 are MNHEY and SMNVEV (reference sequence). In nucleotides, the CDR3 is TGTGCCAGCAGTTTATCGGTTCCAGGGTTGGATCAGCCCCAGCATTTT. It is translated as CASSLSVPGLDQPQHF.

The genes are TRBV4-3 and TRBJ1-4; possibly TRBD1 for D (5 bases). Per germline, CDR1 LGHNA and CDR2 YSLEER. Between the trimmed V and J ends, which lost 0 bases and 4 bases, there was a span of 12 bases. The CDR3 covers 16 residues. The CDR3 here is CASSQDEGTHNEKLFF. The CDR3 nucleotides read TGCGCCAGCAGCCAAGATGAAGGGACCCATAATGAAAAACTGTTTTTT.

This chain connects TRBV6-2 or TRBV6-3 to TRBJ1-5, with a possible D match to TRBD1 (5 bases). With 2 bases removed from V and 3 bases from J, the gap between germline ends came to 14 bases. This CDR3 has 16 amino acids. Germline V gene lookup returns CDR1 MNHEY and CDR2 SVGEGT. The CDR3 DNA reads TGTGCCAGCAGTTACAATTCGAGACAGATCAATCAGCCCCAGCATTTT. It encodes CASSYNSRQINQPQHF.

As to this clone: The junction shows a germline mismatch at one end, possibly a read error. V usage is TRBV9 and J usage is TRBJ2-6; unclear D gene. Germline CDR1 and CDR2: SGDLS and YYNGEE. CDR3 length equals 15 residues. The CDR3 DNA sequence: TGTGCGAGCAAGACCGGGCGCAGTGGGGCCAACGTCCTGACTTTC. Amino acids: CASKTGRSGANVLTF. Filled out from reference TRBV9 and TRBJ2-6, the complete variable domain reads DSGVTQTPKHLITATGQRVTLRCSPRSGDLSVYWYQQSLDQGLQFLIQYYNGEERAKGNILERFSAQQFPDLHSELNLSSLELGDSALYFCASKTGRSGANVLTFGAGSRLTVL.

J is TRBJ1-5 and V is TRBV12-3 or TRBV12-4, with a possible D match to TRBD1 (5 bases). The CDR3 length is 13 residues. Trimming cost V 7 bases and J 11 bases, with 18 bases left between them. DNA for the CDR3: TGTGCCAGCACCTCGGACACCGTGATAGCCCAGCATTTT. It is translated as CASTSDTVIAQHF.

V gene TRBV12-3 or TRBV12-4 combines with J gene TRBJ2-7, with 8 positions matching TRBD1. The CDR3 consists of 13 residues. The trim removed 2 bases at V and 8 bases at J, leaving 5 bases unmatched. The CDR3 reads CASSLPDRGKQYF. The CDR3 nucleotides are TGTGCCAGCAGTTTACCCGACAGGGGAAAGCAGTACTTC.

The chain has TRBV2 and TRBJ2-7; 8 bases fit TRBD1. The CDR3 is 13 residues long. Germline CDR1 reads SNHLY; CDR2 reads FYNNEI. The V gene end was trimmed by 6 bases and the J gene end by 5 bases; junction bases not matched to a gene: 6. CDR3 sequence (DNA): TGTGCCAGCAGAGACGGACAGGGAAACGAGCAGTACTTC. It encodes CASRDGQGNEQYF. The variable domain in full, with the rest retrieved from reference TRBV2 and TRBJ2-7, is EPEVTQTPSHQVTQMGQEVILRCVPISNHLYFYWYRQILGQKVEFLVSFYNNEISEKSEIFDDQFSVERPDGSNFTLKIRSTKLEDSAMYFCASRDGQGNEQYFGPGTRLTVT.

The V and J genes are TRBV13 and TRBJ1-1, with D possibly matching TRBD1 (5 bases). Germline V gene lookup returns CDR1 PRHDT and CDR2 FYEKMQ (reference sequence). The CDR3 totals 14 residues. Trimming removed 5 bases at V and 3 bases at J, with 13 bases between. CDR3 in amino acids: CASSRDLRDTEAFF. CDR3 DNA: TGTGCCAGCAGCCGGGACCTTCGGGACACTGAAGCTTTCTTT.

V is TRBV7-2 and J is TRBJ1-1; tentative D call: TRBD1 (6 bases). The CDR3 covers 14 residues. V dropped 6 bases and J dropped 3 bases, with 14 bases sitting between them. The germline V gene encodes CDR1 SGHTA and CDR2 FQGNSA. This CDR3 reads CASSNREGYTEAFF. The CDR3 nucleotides read TGTGCCAGCAGTAACAGGGAGGGGTACACTGAAGCTTTCTTT.

CDR3 sequence reads: CASSLSGTYNEQFF. CDR3 in DNA: TGTGCCAGCAGTTTAAGCGGAACTTACAATGAGCAGTTCTTC. The chain combines TRBV27 with TRBJ2-1; D may be TRBD2 (5 bases). This CDR3 contains 14 residues. The germline V and J ends were trimmed by 2 bases and 4 bases, with 9 bases remaining between them. Germline assignment: CDR1 MNHEY and CDR2 SMNVEV (reference sequence).

The rearrangement joins TRBV7-9 to TRBJ2-7; 11 nucleotides align to TRBD2. Trimming cost V 4 bases and J 6 bases; bases outside gene matches: 20. CDR3 length: 19 amino acids. In germline, CDR1 is SEHNR, CDR2 FQNEAQ (reference sequence). The CDR3 sequence is CASSSRTGTSGTMWVEQYF. DNA for the CDR3: TGTGCCAGCAGCTCGAGGACCGGGACTAGCGGAACCATGTGGGTCGAGCAGTACTTC.

The gene calls are TRBV11-2 and TRBJ2-7, with D maybe TRBD2 (5 bases). The length of the CDR3 is 13 residues. V gave up 6 bases and J gave up 2 bases, with 11 bases separating them. Germline V gene lookup returns CDR1 SGHAT and CDR2 FQNNGV. Here the CDR3 reads CASRKRVTYEQYF. The CDR3 bases are TGTGCCAGCAGAAAGAGGGTCACCTACGAGCAGTACTTC.